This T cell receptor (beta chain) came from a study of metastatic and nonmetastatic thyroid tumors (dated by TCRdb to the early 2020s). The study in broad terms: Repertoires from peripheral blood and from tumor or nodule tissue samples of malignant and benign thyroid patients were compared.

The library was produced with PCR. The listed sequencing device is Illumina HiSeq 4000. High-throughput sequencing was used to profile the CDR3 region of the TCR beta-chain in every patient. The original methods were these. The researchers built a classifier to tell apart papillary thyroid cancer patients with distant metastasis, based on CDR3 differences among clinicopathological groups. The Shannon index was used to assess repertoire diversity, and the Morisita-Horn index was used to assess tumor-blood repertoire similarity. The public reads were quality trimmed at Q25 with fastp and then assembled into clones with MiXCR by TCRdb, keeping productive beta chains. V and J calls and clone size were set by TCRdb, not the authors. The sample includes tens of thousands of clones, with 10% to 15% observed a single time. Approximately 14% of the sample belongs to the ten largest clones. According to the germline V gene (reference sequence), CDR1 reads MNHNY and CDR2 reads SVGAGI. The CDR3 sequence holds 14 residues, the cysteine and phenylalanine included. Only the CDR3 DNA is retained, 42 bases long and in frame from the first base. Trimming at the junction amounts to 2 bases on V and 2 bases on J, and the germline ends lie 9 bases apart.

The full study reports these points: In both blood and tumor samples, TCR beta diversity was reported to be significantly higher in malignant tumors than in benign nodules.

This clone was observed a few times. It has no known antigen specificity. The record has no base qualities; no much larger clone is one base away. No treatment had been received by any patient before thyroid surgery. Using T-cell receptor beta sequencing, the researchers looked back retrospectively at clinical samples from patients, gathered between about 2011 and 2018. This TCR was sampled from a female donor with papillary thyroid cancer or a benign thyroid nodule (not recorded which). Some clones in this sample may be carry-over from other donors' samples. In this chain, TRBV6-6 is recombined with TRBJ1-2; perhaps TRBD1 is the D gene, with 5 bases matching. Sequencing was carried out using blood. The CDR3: CASSYRRENYGYTF. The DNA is TGTGCCAGCAGTTACCGCAGGGAGAACTATGGCTACACCTTC.